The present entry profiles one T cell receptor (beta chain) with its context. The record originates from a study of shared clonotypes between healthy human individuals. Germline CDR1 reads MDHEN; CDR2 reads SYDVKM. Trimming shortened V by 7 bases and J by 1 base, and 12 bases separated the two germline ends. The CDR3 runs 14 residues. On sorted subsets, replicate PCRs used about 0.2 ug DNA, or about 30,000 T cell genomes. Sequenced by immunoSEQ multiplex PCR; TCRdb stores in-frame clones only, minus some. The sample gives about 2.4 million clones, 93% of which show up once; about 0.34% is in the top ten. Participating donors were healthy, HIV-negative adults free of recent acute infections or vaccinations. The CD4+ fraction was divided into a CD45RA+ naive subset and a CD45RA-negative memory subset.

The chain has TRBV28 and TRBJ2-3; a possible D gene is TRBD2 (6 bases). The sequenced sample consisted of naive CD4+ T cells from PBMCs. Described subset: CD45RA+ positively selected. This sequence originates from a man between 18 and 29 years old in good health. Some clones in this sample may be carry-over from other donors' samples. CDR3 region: CASKTREGTDTQYF. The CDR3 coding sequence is TGTGCCAGCAAAACCAGGGAGGGCACAGATACGCAGTATTTT.